The 13 T cell receptor beta chains below were found in one sample sequenced in a study of T cell repertoires in cytomegalovirus infection. TCRdb reprocessed the reads with MiXCR, giving one entry per CDR3 protein. The sample includes about 100,000 distinct CDR3 sequences, roughly a quarter seen only once; the top ten take about two fifths. The sample taken for sequencing was CD8+ T cells from PBMCs. The receptors stem from a human donor in good health (CMV status not recorded). Some clones in this sample may be carry-over from other donors' samples.

The V call is TRBV7-9, the J call TRBJ2-7; D gene unclear. Germline V gene data show CDR1 as SEHNR and CDR2 as FQNEAQ (reference sequence). Trimming cost V 2 bases and J 0 bases, with 14 bases left between them. The CDR3 covers 16 residues. CDR3 nucleotide sequence: TGTGCCAGCAGCTTACCCCCCGGACGTAGCTCCTACGAGCAGTACTTC. Residues: CASSLPPGRSSYEQYF.

Comments on this clonotype: Since no conserved phenylalanine or tryptophan closes the CDR3, a read error is the likely cause. V gene TRBV20-1 combines with J gene TRBJ2-7, with 13 nucleotides matching TRBD2. This CDR3 is 18 amino acids long. The ends lost 0 bases at V and 3 bases at J; junction bases unmatched: 11. Germline CDR1 DFQATT, CDR2 SNEGSKA (reference sequence). CDR3 loop: CSARERGLAGNTYYEQYS. The CDR3 DNA sequence: TGCAGTGCTAGAGAAAGGGGACTAGCGGGGAATACCTACTACGAGCAGTACTCC.

This clonotype was counted between two and nine times. This rearrangement joins TRBV27 to TRBJ2-1, with TRBD2 matching 7 bases. V lost 4 bases and J lost 9; bases outside the gene matches: 6. CDR1 is MNHEY, CDR2 SMNVEV, per germline (reference sequence). The CDR3 extends over 13 amino acids. In nucleotides, the CDR3 is TGTGCCAGCAGTTGGAGGGGAGGGATTGAGCAGTTCTTC. Translating it yields CASSWRGGIEQFF.

There are a few counts of this clonotype. The V gene is TRBV5-1, the J gene TRBJ1-1; D might be TRBD1 (5 bases). V was clipped by 4 bases and J by 0 bases, with 13 bases between them. Germline CDR1 reads SGHRS; CDR2 reads YFSETQ. This CDR3 has 15 amino acids. The CDR3 is CASSAGTSMNTEAFF. The CDR3 DNA follows: TGCGCCAGCAGCGCCGGGACGTCTATGAACACTGAAGCTTTCTTT.

V gene TRBV9 combines with J gene TRBJ1-1, with a tentative D call TRBD1 (5 bases). V shed 5 bases and J shed 7 bases, with 9 bases lying between them. Germline-derived CDR1 and CDR2 are SGDLS and YYNGEE. CDR3 length: 11 amino acids. CDR3 sequence: CASRSGGEAFF. Here the CDR3 DNA reads TGTGCCAGCAGGAGCGGGGGTGAAGCTTTCTTT. The complete variable domain, with remaining parts taken from reference TRBV9 and TRBJ1-1, reads DSGVTQTPKHLITATGQRVTLRCSPRSGDLSVYWYQQSLDQGLQFLIQYYNGEERAKGNILERFSAQQFPDLHSELNLSSLELGDSALYFCASRSGGEAFFGQGTRLTVV.

The chain links TRBV4-1 to TRBJ2-7; D is undetermined. With 0 bases removed from V and 1 base from J, the gap between germline ends came to 13 bases. The CDR3 has 16 amino acids. Per germline, CDR1 MGHRA and CDR2 YSYEKL. As DNA, the CDR3 is TGCGCCAGCAGCCAAGATGAAGGCCCTTCTTCCTACGAGCAGTACTTC. This codes for CASSQDEGPSSYEQYF.

The chain employs TRBV7-4 and TRBJ1-4; D is ambiguous. This CDR3 is built from 12 residues. Trimming took 8 bases from V and 6 from J, leaving 10 bases between them. Germline assignment: CDR1 SGHVT and CDR2 SQSDAQ. This chain's CDR3 is CASGEEDEKLFF. The CDR3 DNA sequence: TGTGCCAGCGGGGAAGAGGATGAAAAACTGTTTTTT.

There are many counts of this clonotype. V gene TRBV20-1 combines with J gene TRBJ1-4; D unresolved. Germline CDR1 and CDR2: DFQATT and SNEGSKA (reference sequence). This CDR3 is built from 16 residues. Trimming stripped 4 bases from V and 0 bases from J, with 15 bases between. The DNA for the CDR3 is TGCAGTGCTATCTCCGACCTCTATGCAACTAATGAAAAACTGTTTTTT. It specifies CSAISDLYATNEKLFF.

Ten or more counts support this clonotype. The chain combines TRBV12-3 or TRBV12-4 with TRBJ2-1, with D possibly TRBD2 on 5 matching bases. V was clipped by 5 bases and J by 7 bases, with 12 bases between them. This CDR3 is 13 amino acids long. The CDR3 reads CASSPRVGNEQFF. In nucleotides, the CDR3 is TGTGCCAGCAGTCCGCGGGTGGGGAATGAGCAGTTCTTC.

The J gene is TRBJ2-7, the V gene TRBV30; D is perhaps TRBD2 (5 bases). This CDR3 contains 12 residues. Per the germline V gene, CDR1 is GTSNPN and CDR2 is SVGIG (reference sequence). Trimming took off 2 bases at V and 2 bases at J, with 7 bases between the two ends. The CDR3: CAWSPGTYEQYF. The CDR3 nucleotides read TGTGCCTGGAGTCCCGGGACCTACGAGCAGTACTTC.

The chain couples TRBV14 to TRBJ1-1; 9 bases align to TRBD1. Trimming took 4 bases from V and 4 from J; bases not matched to a gene: 4. This CDR3 has 14 amino acids. Germline CDR1 and CDR2: SGHDN and FVKESK. The CDR3 region has the DNA TGTGCCAGCAGCCGGGGACAGGGTCGCACTGAAGCTTTCTTT. It encodes CASSRGQGRTEAFF. The full variable domain, its missing parts supplied by reference TRBV14 and TRBJ1-1, is EAGVTQFPSHSVIEKGQTVTLRCDPISGHDNLYWYRRVMGKEIKFLLHFVKESKQDESGMPNNRFLAERTGGTYSTLKVQPAELEDSGVYFCASSRGQGRTEAFFGQGTRLTVV.

This clonotype came up a few times. The rearrangement joins TRBV12-3 or TRBV12-4 to TRBJ1-5; 7 bases agree with TRBD1. This CDR3 has 15 amino acids. With V trimmed by 6 bases and J by 2 bases, 7 bases remained unmatched. The CDR3 coding sequence is TGTGCCAGCAGCCCAGGGGGGTTTGGCAATCAGCCCCAGCATTTT. Its protein product is CASSPGGFGNQPQHF.

This clonotype was counted between two and nine times. This chain joins TRBV6-1 and TRBJ2-1; no reliable D call. The ends were cut back, 7 bases at V and 0 bases at J, with 10 bases in the middle. Germline V gives CDR1 MNHNS, CDR2 SASEGT. This CDR3 is 14 amino acids long. CDR3 in DNA: TGTGCCAGCAAGAATCGATTCTCCTACAATGAGCAGTTCTTC. Residues: CASKNRFSYNEQFF.